This T cell receptor beta chain was retrieved from a study of early T cells in non-severe SARS-CoV-2 infection. This CDR3 has 11 amino acids. V was shortened by 9 bases and J by 8 bases, with 13 bases between the two germline ends. Germline V lookup: CDR1 LNHDA, CDR2 SQIVND (reference sequence). This clonotype was counted many times. Unique molecular identifiers were affixed to single, distinct cDNA molecules. A single record per CDR3 protein comes from TCRdb applying MiXCR to the 5' RACE reads. The table includes tens of thousands of distinct CDR3 sequences, about 10% detected once. The sample consisted of whole blood. V is TRBV19 and J is TRBJ1-2; D uncertain. The source is an adult who was a healthcare worker with PCR-confirmed SARS-CoV-2 infection or an uninfected control (not recorded which). The CDR3 nucleotides read TGTGCCAGCGGGAGCCCGGACGGCTACACCTTC. Translating gives CASGSPDGYTF.